This T cell receptor beta chain was recovered during a study of blood T cell repertoires in COVID-19. Study background: Samples representing acute and convalescent COVID-19 were sourced from the United States, Italy and Spain. In each case, the material was cDNA or gDNA derived from T cells, B-cell-depleted T cells, or PBMCs.

Points on this clone: The junction differs from germline at one of its ends, possibly a read error.

CDR3 length: 14 residues. The germline V gene has CDR1 SNHLY and CDR2 FYNNEI. Original processing methods: Counts of nucleated cells, estimated from reference gene primer amplification, were obtained. The table came from immunoSEQ multiplex PCR; TCRdb's copy has only in-frame clones and leaves some out. V, J and clone size are taken as reported in that table, and D and trimming were inferred from the DNA itself. The sample carries around 150,000 clones, 92% recorded once. This receptor was identified in a man under 40 with COVID-19, enrolled during active disease. Sample: peripheral blood. This chain uses TRBV2 with TRBJ1-1, with D possibly matching TRBD1 (5 bases). The CDR3 here is CASSKATDRTEAFF. The CDR3 DNA is TGTGCCAGCAGTAAAGCGACAGATCGGACTGAAGCTTTCTTT.